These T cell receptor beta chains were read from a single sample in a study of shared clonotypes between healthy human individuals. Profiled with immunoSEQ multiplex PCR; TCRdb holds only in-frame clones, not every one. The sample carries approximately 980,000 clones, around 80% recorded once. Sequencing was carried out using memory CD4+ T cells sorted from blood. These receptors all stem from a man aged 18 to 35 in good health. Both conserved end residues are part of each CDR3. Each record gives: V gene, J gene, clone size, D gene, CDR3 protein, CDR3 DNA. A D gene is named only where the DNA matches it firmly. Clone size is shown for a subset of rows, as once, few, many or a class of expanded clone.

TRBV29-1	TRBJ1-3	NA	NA	CSVVRSGNTIYF	TGCAGCGTTGTACGGTCTGGAAACACCATATATTTT
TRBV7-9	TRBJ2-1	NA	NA	CASSVILADEQFF	TGTGCCAGCAGCGTAATATTAGCCGATGAGCAGTTCTTC
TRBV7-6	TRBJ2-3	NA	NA	CASSLAGSTDTQYF	TGTGCCAGCAGCTTAGCGGGAAGCACAGATACGCAGTATTTT
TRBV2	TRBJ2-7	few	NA	CASSDLPPREQYF	TGTGCCAGCAGTGACTTGCCACCTCGGGAGCAGTACTTC
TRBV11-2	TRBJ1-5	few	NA	CASSRGVSNQPQHF	TGTGCCAGCAGTCGTGGGGTGAGCAATCAGCCCCAGCATTTT
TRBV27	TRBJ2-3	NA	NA	CASSFWGAGDTQYF	TGTGCCAGCAGTTTTTGGGGGGCCGGGGATACGCAGTATTTT
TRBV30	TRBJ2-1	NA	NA	CAWSYALPGQQFF	TGTGCCTGGAGCTACGCCTTACCGGGTCAGCAGTTCTTC
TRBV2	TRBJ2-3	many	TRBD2	CASSELREKIDTQYF	TGTGCCAGCAGTGAACTGCGGGAGAAGATAGATACGCAGTATTTT
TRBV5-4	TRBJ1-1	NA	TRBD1	CASSPQPGGSGTEAFF	TGTGCCAGCAGCCCCCAACCAGGGGGCAGTGGCACTGAAGCTTTCTTT
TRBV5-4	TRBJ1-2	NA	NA	CASSAGGVRGYTF	TGTGCCAGCAGCGCGGGAGGGGTGCGTGGCTACACCTTC
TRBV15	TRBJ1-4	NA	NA	CATSRDPGANEKLFF	TGTGCCACCAGCAGAGATCCGGGGGCAAATGAAAAACTGTTTTTT
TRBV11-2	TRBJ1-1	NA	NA	CASSWGRGNTEAFF	TGTGCCAGCAGCTGGGGACGCGGGAACACTGAAGCTTTCTTT
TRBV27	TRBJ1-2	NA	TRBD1	CASGDRPLGGYTF	TGTGCCAGCGGGGACAGGCCTCTGGGCGGCTACACCTTC
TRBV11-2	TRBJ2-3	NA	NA	CASSSWTSTQYF	TGTGCCAGCAGCTCCTGGACCTCGACGCAGTATTTT
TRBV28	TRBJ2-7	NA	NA	CATIFGQGREQYF	TGTGCCACTATCTTCGGCCAGGGGCGAGAGCAGTACTTC
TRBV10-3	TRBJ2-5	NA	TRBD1	CAISAAGGGETQYF	TGTGCCATCAGTGCGGCAGGGGGCGGGGAGACCCAGTACTTC
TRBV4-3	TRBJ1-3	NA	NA	CASSQELNSGNTIYF	TGCGCCAGCAGCCAAGAATTAAACTCTGGAAACACCATATATTTT
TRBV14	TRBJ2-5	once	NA	CASSQEGYFLKETQYF	TGTGCCAGCAGCCAAGAAGGTTACTTCCTTAAGGAGACCCAGTACTTC
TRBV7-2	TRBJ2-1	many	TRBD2	CASSSTPGLAGEGFF	TGTGCCAGCAGCTCCACACCGGGACTAGCGGGGGAGGGGTTCTTC
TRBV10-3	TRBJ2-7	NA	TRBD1	CAISESGQAYEQYF	TGTGCCATCAGTGAGTCGGGACAGGCCTACGAGCAGTACTTC
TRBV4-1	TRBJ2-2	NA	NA	CASSRLLGAANTGELFF	TGCGCCAGCAGCCGCCTCCTAGGGGCAGCGAACACCGGGGAGCTGTTTTTT
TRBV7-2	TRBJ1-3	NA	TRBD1	CASSLAGSTGASGNTIYF	TGTGCCAGCAGCTTAGCGGGATCCACAGGGGCCTCTGGAAACACCATATATTTT